This is a list of T cell receptor beta chains from one sample in a study of T-cell memory formation after mild COVID-19. TCRdb re-analysed the 5' RACE reads in MiXCR, keeping a single row per CDR3 protein. This table has 120,000 or so distinct CDR3 sequences, about a sixth appearing once. The source material was PBMCs or a T cell subset sorted from them (not recorded which). All receptors come from a man aged 18 to 30 who had mild COVID-19 (a few samples of this study predate the infection). Cell type and time point are not known. Each CDR3 is given with its conserved first and last residue. A D gene is named only where the DNA matches it firmly. Rows may omit the clone size; those that give it use once, few, many or a size class.

v_gene	d_gene	abundance	j_gene	CDR3aa	CDR3nt
TRBV10-2	-	few	TRBJ2-3	CASSEPNVGTQYF	TGCGCCAGCAGTGAGCCGAATGTGGGTACGCAGTATTTT
TRBV6-5	TRBD2	few	TRBJ2-3	CASSYGLAGGPDTQYF	TGTGCCAGCAGTTACGGGCTAGCGGGGGGGCCAGATACGCAGTATTTT
TRBV12-3/TRBV12-4	TRBD1	few	TRBJ1-5	CASSLSGRGGNQPQHF	TGTGCCAGCAGTTTGTCTGGCAGGGGGGGTAATCAGCCCCAGCATTTT
TRBV18	-	few	TRBJ2-7	CASSISDRYEQYF	TGTGCCAGCTCCATCTCGGACCGCTACGAGCAGTACTTC
TRBV10-3	-	few	TRBJ1-3	CAIRPDTSGNTIYF	TGTGCCATCAGGCCAGACACCTCTGGAAACACCATATATTTT
TRBV10-3	TRBD2	few	TRBJ2-3	CAMGRGAQYF	TGTGCCATGGGGCGGGGGGCGCAGTATTTT
TRBV6-5	TRBD1	few	TRBJ2-7	CASRNRDSSYEQYF	TGTGCCAGCAGAAACCGGGACAGCTCCTACGAGCAGTACTTC
TRBV27	-	once	TRBJ1-5	CAGKNQPQHF	TGTGCCGGCAAAAATCAGCCCCAGCATTTT
TRBV21-1	-	-	TRBJ1-2	CASSLDRETYGYTF	TGTGCCAGCAGCTTGGACAGGGAGACCTATGGCTACACCTTC
TRBV10-3	-	few	TRBJ2-7	CAIGGVTGNYEQYF	TGTGCCATCGGGGGGGTGACAGGGAACTACGAGCAGTACTTC
TRBV7-9	-	few	TRBJ2-1	CASSAGPGNEQFF	TGTGCCAGCAGCGCGGGCCCCGGGAATGAGCAGTTCTTC
TRBV6-5	-	few	TRBJ2-3	CASSYSFSSTDTQYF	TGTGCCAGCAGTTACTCCTTTTCTAGCACAGATACGCAGTATTTT
TRBV7-8	TRBD1	few	TRBJ1-2	CASSSLRGPYGYTF	TGTGCCAGCAGCTCCCTGAGGGGGCCCTATGGCTACACCTTC
TRBV25-1	TRBD2	-	TRBJ2-3	CASSDPLGGGGAGDTQYF	TGTGCCAGCAGTGATCCGTTAGGTGGCGGGGGGGCTGGAGATACGCAGTATTTT
TRBV27	-	-	TRBJ1-1	CASSFIRNTEAFF	TGTGCCAGCAGTTTTATTAGGAACACTGAAGCTTTCTTT
TRBV30	-	few	TRBJ2-5	CAWSPQMPQETQYF	TGTGCCTGGAGCCCTCAGATGCCTCAAGAGACCCAGTACTTC
TRBV7-6	TRBD2	few	TRBJ2-1	CASSSLAGGLNEQFF	TGTGCCAGCAGCTCGTTAGCGGGGGGGCTTAATGAGCAGTTCTTC
TRBV11-2	TRBD2	few	TRBJ2-3	CASSRFERGEDTQYF	TGTGCCAGCAGCCGGTTTGAGCGGGGGGAGGATACGCAGTATTTT
TRBV9	-	-	TRBJ1-1	CASSVAALNTEAFF	TGTGCCAGCAGCGTAGCGGCTTTGAACACTGAAGCTTTCTTT
TRBV4-1	TRBD2	-	TRBJ2-3	CASSHGEGMETDTQYF	TGCGCCAGCAGCCACGGGGAGGGGATGGAGACAGATACGCAGTATTTT